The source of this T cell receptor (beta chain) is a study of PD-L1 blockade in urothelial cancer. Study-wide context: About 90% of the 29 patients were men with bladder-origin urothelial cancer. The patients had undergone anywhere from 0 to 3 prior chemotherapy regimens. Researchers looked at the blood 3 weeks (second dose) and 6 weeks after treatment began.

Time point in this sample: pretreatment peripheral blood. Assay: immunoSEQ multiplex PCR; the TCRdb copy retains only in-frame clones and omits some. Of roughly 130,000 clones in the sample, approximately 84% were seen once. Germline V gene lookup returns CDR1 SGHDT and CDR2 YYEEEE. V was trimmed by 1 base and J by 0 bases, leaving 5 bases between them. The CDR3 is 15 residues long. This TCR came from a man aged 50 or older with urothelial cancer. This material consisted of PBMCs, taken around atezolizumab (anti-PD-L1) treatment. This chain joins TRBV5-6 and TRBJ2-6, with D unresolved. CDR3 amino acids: CASSLIHSGANVLTF. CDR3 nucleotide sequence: TGTGCCAGCAGCTTGATCCACTCTGGGGCCAACGTCCTGACTTTC.